The 18 T cell receptor beta chains below were found in one sample sequenced in a study of Graves' ophthalmopathy and Graves' hyperthyroidism. Beta-chain TCR CDR3 regions were amplified from RNA transcripts. RT-PCR was first run with HTBI primers, then multiplex PCR in a second round. TCRdb recomputed calls from the multiplex PCR reads with MiXCR, one row per CDR3 protein. The repertoire holds about 700,000 distinct CDR3 sequences, with more than 40% as singletons. Sequences were obtained from peripheral blood. All receptors derive from an adult man with Graves' ophthalmopathy.

This clonotype was recorded many times. The J gene is TRBJ2-5, the V gene TRBV2; D ambiguous. CDR1 and CDR2 from the germline V gene are SNHLY and FYNNEI. Trimming shortened V by 9 bases and J by 7 bases, and 12 bases separated the two germline ends. The CDR3 runs 11 residues. In DNA form, the CDR3 reads TGTGCCAGGGGGTCTGATGGGACCCAGTACTTC. Translating gives CARGSDGTQYF.

Points on this clonotype: The junction does not match germline at one end; this may be a read error. The chain carries TRBV10-3 and TRBJ1-4; a weak D match, TRBD1 (6 bases). From germline, CDR1 is ENHRY and CDR2 SYGVKD. The CDR3 length is 15 residues. CDR3 nucleotide sequence: TGTGCCATCAGTCCTGGTGGGGGGCGAGGTGAAAAACTGTTTTTC. It codes for CAISPGGGRGEKLFF.

This clonotype has a count of ten or more. The chain recombines TRBV7-9 with TRBJ2-7, with D unclear. The germline V gene has CDR1 SEHNR and CDR2 FQNEAQ (reference sequence). This CDR3 is 14 amino acids long. Trimming took 1 base from V and 6 from J, leaving 13 bases between them. CDR3 coding DNA: TGTGCCAGCAGCTTAGTACAGTTGTCGAGCGAGCAGTACTTC. It yields the protein CASSLVQLSSEQYF.

Many counts were recorded for this clonotype. V and J are TRBV2 and TRBJ1-6; weak D call: TRBD1 (6 bases). Germline V gene data show CDR1 as SNHLY and CDR2 as FYNNEI. This CDR3 comprises 14 residues. The V end was cut by 6 bases, the J end by 7 bases, with 13 bases between. CDR3 region: CASRRDTENSPLHF. The DNA for the CDR3 is TGTGCCAGCAGAAGGGACACTGAGAATTCACCCCTCCACTTT.

This clonotype showed up many times. The chain couples TRBV24-1 to TRBJ2-5; TRBD2 is a possible D gene (6 bases). This CDR3 has 13 amino acids. V was shortened by 5 bases and J by 7 bases, with 13 bases between the two germline ends. Germline loops: CDR1 KGHDR, CDR2 SFDVKD. The CDR3 nucleotides are TGTGCCACCAGTGGCCCAGGGACTCCGACCCAGTACTTC. Translated: CATSGPGTPTQYF.

In regard to this clonotype: Just one base apart from a much larger clone, this may be a read error. V gene TRBV10-3 combines with J gene TRBJ2-5, with D uncertain. From germline, CDR1 is ENHRY and CDR2 SYGVKD. This CDR3 is 14 amino acids long. The DNA for the CDR3 is TGTGCCAGCAGTTTAGCCCCCCGTCAAGAGACCCAGTACTTC. It codes for CASSLAPRQETQYF.

As regards this clonotype: A much bigger clone sits one base away, suggesting this may be a read error. The chain uses TRBV7-2 and TRBJ2-5, with 7 nucleotides matching TRBD1. The germline CDR1 and CDR2 sequences are SGHTA and FQGNSA. V lost 5 bases to trimming and J lost 5 bases; unmatched junction nucleotides: 14. The CDR3 sequence is 16 residues long. The CDR3 loop is CASSPWSGGRGETQYF. The CDR3 DNA is TGTGCCAGCAGCCCGTGGTCGGGCGGCAGGGGGGAGACCCAGTACTTC.

In its sample, this clonotype was seen a few times. The V and J genes are TRBV7-3 and TRBJ2-2; 9 nucleotides match TRBD2. The CDR3 totals 16 residues. The germline V gene encodes CDR1 SGHTA and CDR2 FQGTGA. The ends lost 5 bases at V and 6 bases at J; junction bases unmatched: 10. CDR3 DNA sequence: TGTGCCAGCAGCGCTTCTAGCGGGAAGGGGGCCGGGGAGCTGTTTTTT. Its protein product is CASSASSGKGAGELFF.

This chain uses TRBV20-1 with TRBJ2-2, with a possible D match to TRBD1 (6 bases). The CDR3 is 13 amino acids. The germline gives CDR1 DFQATT, CDR2 SNEGSKA (reference sequence). Trimming removed 3 bases at V and 4 bases at J, with 9 bases between. The CDR3 DNA reads as TGCAGTGCTAGTGACAGGCGCACCGGGGAGCTGTTTTTT. Residues: CSASDRRTGELFF.

This clonotype was recorded a few times. Its ends do not fully match the called genes, so a read error is possible. The genes are TRBV10-3 and TRBJ1-2; the D is unclear. The germline CDR1 and CDR2 sequences are ENHRY and SYGVKD. CDR3 length: 14 amino acids. The CDR3 is CASSYSTPAFGYTF. The CDR3 DNA reads TGTGCCAGCAGTTACTCGACCCCCGCGTTTGGCTACACCTTC.

The chain uses TRBV29-1 and TRBJ2-5; D could derive from TRBD1 or TRBD2 (6 bases each). Germline V gives CDR1 SQVTM, CDR2 ANQGSEA. The germline V and J ends were trimmed by 5 bases and 7 bases, with 17 bases remaining between them. The CDR3 has 13 amino acids. The DNA of the CDR3 is TGCAGCGTTCCCTTGGGGGGCCGAGGGACCCAGTACTTC. Protein product: CSVPLGGRGTQYF.

On this clonotype itself: This CDR3 is missing its conserved last phenylalanine or tryptophan, likely due to a read error. The J gene is TRBJ2-7, the V gene TRBV11-1; D is unclear. Per germline, CDR1 SGHAT and CDR2 FQDESV (reference sequence). The CDR3 runs 12 residues. Trimming pared 1 base from V and 5 bases from J, leaving 6 bases between. Here the CDR3 DNA reads TGTGCCAGCAGCTTAGGGGCTGACGAGCAGTACCTC. As protein: CASSLGADEQYL.

This clonotype was counted only a few times. The genes are TRBV14 and TRBJ2-7; no clear D. Near its end, the DNA agrees better with TRBJ2-1, so the J call may be wrong. CDR3 length: 11 residues. In germline, CDR1 is SGHDN, CDR2 FVKESK. Here the CDR3 DNA reads TGTGCCAGCAGCCAAGACTATGAGCAGTTCTTC. Translation gives CASSQDYEQFF.

This clonotype occurred many times. The rearrangement joins TRBV25-1 to TRBJ1-4; no firm D call. The germline CDR1 and CDR2 sequences are MGHDK and SYGVNS. The CDR3 covers 16 residues. Trimming took off 8 bases at V and 0 bases at J, with 16 bases between the two ends. CDR3 region: CASGGVWTPTNEKLFF. Written as DNA, the CDR3 is TGTGCCAGCGGCGGTGTGTGGACCCCAACTAATGAAAAACTGTTTTTT.

The V call is TRBV15, the J call TRBJ1-2; 9 bases agree with TRBD1. CDR3 size: 17 residues. CDR1 and CDR2 (germline): LNHNV, YYDKDF (reference sequence). V was clipped by 3 bases and J by 5 bases; unmatched bases: 13. This CDR3 reads CATSRPGTGNGFYGYTF. CDR3 DNA: TGTGCCACCAGCAGGCCAGGGACAGGGAACGGCTTTTATGGCTACACCTTC.

This clonotype has ten or more counts. This sequence joins TRBV5-1 and TRBJ2-5, with D hard to call. Germline V gives CDR1 SGHRS, CDR2 YFSETQ. There are 14 residues in the CDR3. V lost 0 bases to trimming and J lost 3 bases, with 9 bases between them. The CDR3 coding sequence is TGCGCCAGCAGCTTGGCCGGACGGGAAGAGACCCAGTACTTC. Protein product: CASSLAGREETQYF. The entire variable domain, with the rest obtained from reference TRBV5-1 and TRBJ2-5, is as follows: KAGVTQTPRYLIKTRGQQVTLSCSPISGHRSVSWYQQTPGQGLQFLFEYFSETQRNKGNFPGRFSGRQFSNSRSEMNVSTLELGDSALYLCASSLAGREETQYFGPGTRLLVL.

This chain uses TRBV15 with TRBJ2-5; a weak D match, TRBD1 (6 bases). Germline CDR1 reads LNHNV; CDR2 reads YYDKDF (reference sequence). The germline V and J ends were trimmed by 3 bases and 5 bases, with 16 bases remaining between them. This CDR3 is 15 amino acids long. CDR3 sequence: CATSSPTDGGETQYF. CDR3 in DNA: TGTGCCACCAGCAGCCCTACAGATGGGGGCGAGACCCAGTACTTC. Looking up the rest from reference TRBV15 and TRBJ2-5 gives the full variable domain: DAMVIQNPRYQVTQFGKPVTLSCSQTLNHNVMYWYQQKSSQAPKLLFHYYDKDFNNEADTPDNFQSRRPNTSFCFLDIRSPGLGDTAMYLCATSSPTDGGETQYFGPGTRLLVL.

This clonotype was counted between two and nine times. The chain employs TRBV12-3 or TRBV12-4 and TRBJ1-2; D ambiguous. This CDR3 is 13 amino acids long. The V and J ends lost 5 bases and 3 bases respectively, with 10 bases between them. The CDR3 DNA sequence: TGTGCCAGCAGTGCTGGTGGTGACTATGGCTACACCTTC. Translating gives CASSAGGDYGYTF.